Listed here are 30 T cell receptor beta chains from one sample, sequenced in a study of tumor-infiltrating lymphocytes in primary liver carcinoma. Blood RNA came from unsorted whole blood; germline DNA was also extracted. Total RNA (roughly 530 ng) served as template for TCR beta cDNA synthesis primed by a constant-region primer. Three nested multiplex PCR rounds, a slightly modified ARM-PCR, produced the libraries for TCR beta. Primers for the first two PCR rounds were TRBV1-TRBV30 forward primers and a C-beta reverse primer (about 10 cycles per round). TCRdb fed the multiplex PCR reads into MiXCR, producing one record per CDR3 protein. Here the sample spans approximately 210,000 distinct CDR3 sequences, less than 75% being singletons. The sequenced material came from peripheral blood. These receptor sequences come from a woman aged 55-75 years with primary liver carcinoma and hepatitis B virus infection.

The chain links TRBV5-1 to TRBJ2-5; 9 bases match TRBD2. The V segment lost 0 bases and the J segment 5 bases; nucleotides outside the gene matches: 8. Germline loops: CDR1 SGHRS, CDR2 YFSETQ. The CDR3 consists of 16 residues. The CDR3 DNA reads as TGCGCCAGCAGCTTGGGGACTAGCGTACCGACCGAGACCCAGTACTTC. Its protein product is CASSLGTSVPTETQYF.

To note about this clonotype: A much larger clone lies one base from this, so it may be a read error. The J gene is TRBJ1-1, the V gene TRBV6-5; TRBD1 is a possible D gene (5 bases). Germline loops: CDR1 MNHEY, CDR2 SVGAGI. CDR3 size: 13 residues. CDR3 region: CVTTPTRGTEAFF. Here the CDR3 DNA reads TGTGTCACCACCCCCACGAGGGGCACTGAAGCTTTCTTT.

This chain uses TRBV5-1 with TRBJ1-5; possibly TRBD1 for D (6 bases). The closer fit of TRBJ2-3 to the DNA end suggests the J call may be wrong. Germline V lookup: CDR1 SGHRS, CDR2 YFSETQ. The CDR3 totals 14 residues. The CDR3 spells CASSSGEVGQPQYF. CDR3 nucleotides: TGCGCCAGCAGCTCTGGTGAGGTAGGACAGCCCCAGTATTTT.

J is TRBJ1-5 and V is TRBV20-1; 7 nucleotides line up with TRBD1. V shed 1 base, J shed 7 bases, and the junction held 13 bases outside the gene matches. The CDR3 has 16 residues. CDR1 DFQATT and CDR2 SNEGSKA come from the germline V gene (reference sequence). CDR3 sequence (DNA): TGCAGTGCTAGAGGGACAGGCCCAACGTGGGACCAGCCCCAGCATTTT. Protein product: CSARGTGPTWDQPQHF.

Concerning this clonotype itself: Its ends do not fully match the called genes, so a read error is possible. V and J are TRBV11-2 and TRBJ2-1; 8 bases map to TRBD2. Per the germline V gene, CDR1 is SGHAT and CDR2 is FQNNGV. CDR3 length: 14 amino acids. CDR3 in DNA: TGCGCCAGCAGCTTAGATCCGAGGTTAGCGGGACAGTTCTTC. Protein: CASSLDPRLAGQFF.

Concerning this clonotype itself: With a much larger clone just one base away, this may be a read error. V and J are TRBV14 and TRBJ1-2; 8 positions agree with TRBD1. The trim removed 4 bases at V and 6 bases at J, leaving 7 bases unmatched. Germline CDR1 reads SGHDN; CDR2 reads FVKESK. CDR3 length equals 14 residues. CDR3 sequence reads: CASSRYGTGDGYTF. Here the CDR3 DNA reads TGTGCCAGCAGCCGATACGGGACAGGCGATGGCTACACCTTC.

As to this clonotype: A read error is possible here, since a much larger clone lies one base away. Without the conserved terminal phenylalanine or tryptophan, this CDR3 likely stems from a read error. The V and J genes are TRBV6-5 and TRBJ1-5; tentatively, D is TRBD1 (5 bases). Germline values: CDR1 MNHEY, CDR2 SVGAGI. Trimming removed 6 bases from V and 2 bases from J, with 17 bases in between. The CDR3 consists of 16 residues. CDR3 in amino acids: CASSLKGPSGNQPQHL. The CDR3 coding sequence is TGTGCCAGCAGCCTAAAGGGACCTTCAGGCAATCAGCCCCAGCATCTT.

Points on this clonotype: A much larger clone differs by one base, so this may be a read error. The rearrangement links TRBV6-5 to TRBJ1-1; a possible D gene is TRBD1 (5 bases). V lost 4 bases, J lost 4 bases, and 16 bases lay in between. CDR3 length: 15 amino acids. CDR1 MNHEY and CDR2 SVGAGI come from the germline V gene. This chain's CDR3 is CASSFSGPKGTEAFF. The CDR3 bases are TGTGCCAGCAGTTTCTCGGGGCCTAAGGGCACTGAAGCTTTCTTT.

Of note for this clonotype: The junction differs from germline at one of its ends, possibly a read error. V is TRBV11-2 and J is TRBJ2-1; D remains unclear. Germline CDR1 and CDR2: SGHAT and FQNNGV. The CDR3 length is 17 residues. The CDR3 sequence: CTSSFTLLRSSYDEQFF. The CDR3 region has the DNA TGTACCAGCAGCTTTACCCTACTGAGGAGCTCCTACGATGAGCAGTTCTTC.

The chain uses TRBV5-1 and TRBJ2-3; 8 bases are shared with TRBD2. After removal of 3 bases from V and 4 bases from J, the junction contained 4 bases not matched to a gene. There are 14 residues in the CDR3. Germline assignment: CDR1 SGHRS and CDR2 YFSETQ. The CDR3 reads CASSSGLVADTQYF. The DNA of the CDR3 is TGCGCCAGCAGCTCGGGACTAGTTGCAGATACGCAGTATTTT.

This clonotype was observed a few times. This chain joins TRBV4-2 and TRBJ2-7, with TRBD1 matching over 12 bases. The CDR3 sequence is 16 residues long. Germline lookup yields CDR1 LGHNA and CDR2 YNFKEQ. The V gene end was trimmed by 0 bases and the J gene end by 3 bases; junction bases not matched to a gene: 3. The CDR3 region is CASSQEGTGGFYEQYF. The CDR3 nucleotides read TGTGCCAGCAGCCAAGAGGGGACAGGGGGCTTCTACGAGCAGTACTTC.

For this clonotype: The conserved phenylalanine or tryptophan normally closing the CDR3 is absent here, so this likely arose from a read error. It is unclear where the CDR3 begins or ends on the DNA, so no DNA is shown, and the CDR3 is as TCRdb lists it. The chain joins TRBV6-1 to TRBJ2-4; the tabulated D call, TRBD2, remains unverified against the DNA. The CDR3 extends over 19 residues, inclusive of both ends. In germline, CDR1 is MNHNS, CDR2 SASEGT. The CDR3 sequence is CASSEEASGRTSAKNVQYL.

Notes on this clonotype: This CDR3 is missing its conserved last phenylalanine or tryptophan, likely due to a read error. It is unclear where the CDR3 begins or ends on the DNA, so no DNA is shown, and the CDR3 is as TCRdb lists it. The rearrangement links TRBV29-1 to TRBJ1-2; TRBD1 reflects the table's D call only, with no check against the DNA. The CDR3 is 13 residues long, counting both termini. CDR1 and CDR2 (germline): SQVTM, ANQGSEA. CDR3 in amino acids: CSVRDNTNYGYTS.

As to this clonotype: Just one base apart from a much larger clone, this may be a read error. The CDR3 loop is CARSLALGGSAQHF. The CDR3 coding sequence is TGTGCCCGCAGTTTAGCGCTCGGGGGGTCAGCCCAGCATTTT. The rearrangement joins TRBV12-3 or TRBV12-4 to TRBJ1-5; D perhaps matches TRBD1 (5 bases). The CDR3 contains 14 residues.

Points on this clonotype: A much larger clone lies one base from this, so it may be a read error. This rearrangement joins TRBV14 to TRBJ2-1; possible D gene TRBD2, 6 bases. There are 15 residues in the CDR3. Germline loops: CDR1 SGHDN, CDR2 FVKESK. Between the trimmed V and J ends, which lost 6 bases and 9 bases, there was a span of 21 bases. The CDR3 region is CASRGWELAGSEQFF. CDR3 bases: TGTGCCAGCAGAGGGTGGGAGCTAGCCGGGAGTGAGCAGTTCTTC.

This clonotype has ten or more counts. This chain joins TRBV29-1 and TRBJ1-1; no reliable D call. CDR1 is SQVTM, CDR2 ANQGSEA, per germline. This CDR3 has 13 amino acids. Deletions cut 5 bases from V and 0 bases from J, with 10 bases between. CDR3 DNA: TGCAGCGTTTCGGCAGAGGTGAACACTGAAGCTTTCTTT. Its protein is CSVSAEVNTEAFF.

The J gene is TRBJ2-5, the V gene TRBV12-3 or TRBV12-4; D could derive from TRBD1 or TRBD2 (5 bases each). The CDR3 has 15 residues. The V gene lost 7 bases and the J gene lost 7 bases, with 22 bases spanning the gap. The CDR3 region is CASKRGTGNRGTQYF. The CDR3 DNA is TGTGCCAGCAAGAGGGGTACCGGGAATCGTGGGACCCAGTACTTC.

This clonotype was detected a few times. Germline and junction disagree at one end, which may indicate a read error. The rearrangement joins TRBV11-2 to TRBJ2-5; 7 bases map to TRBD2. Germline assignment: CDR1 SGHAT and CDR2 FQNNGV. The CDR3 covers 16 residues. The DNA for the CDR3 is TGTGCCAACAGCATAGGACTAGTGGGGACCCAAGAGACCCAGTACTTC. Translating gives CANSIGLVGTQETQYF.

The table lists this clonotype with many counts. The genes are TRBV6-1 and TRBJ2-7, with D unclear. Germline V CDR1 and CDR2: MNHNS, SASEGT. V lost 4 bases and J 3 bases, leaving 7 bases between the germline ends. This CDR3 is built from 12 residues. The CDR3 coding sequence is TGTGCCAGCAGTGTAGGCGGCTACGAGCAGTACTTC. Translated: CASSVGGYEQYF.

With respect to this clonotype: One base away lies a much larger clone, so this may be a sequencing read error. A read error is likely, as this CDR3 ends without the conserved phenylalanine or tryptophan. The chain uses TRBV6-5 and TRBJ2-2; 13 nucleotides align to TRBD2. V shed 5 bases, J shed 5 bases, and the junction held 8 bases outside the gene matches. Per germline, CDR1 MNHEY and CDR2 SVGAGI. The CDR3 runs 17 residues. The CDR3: CASSHPGLAGVTGELFS. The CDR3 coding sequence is TGTGCCAGCAGTCACCCTGGACTAGCGGGGGTAACCGGGGAGCTGTTTTCT.

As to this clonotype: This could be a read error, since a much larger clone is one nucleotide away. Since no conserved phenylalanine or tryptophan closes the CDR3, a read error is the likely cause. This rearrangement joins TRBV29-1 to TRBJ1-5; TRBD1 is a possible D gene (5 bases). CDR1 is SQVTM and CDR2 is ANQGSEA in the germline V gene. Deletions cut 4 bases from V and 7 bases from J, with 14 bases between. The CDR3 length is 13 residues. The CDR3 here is CSVGAGSGQPQHL. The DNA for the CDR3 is TGCAGCGTTGGGGCAGGGAGTGGCCAGCCCCAGCATCTT.

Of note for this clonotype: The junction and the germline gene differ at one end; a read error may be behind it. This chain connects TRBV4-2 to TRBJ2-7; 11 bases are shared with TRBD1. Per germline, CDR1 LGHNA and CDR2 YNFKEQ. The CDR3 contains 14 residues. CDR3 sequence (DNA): TGTGTCAGCAGCCAGGGACAGGGGGACTACGAGCAGTACTTC. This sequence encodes CVSSQGQGDYEQYF.

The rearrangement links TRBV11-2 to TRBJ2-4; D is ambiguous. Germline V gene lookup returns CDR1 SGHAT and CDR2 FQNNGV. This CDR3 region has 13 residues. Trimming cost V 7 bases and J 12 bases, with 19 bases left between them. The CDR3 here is CASTWYGKEAQYF. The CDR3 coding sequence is TGTGCCAGCACCTGGTACGGAAAAGAGGCTCAGTACTTC.

CDR3 coding DNA: TGTGCCAGTAGCCAAGATCCTGACTATGGCTACACCTTC. Its translation: CASSQDPDYGYTF. The genes are TRBV19 and TRBJ1-2, with no clear D. The CDR3 contains 13 residues. Between the trimmed V and J ends, which lost 6 bases and 3 bases, there was a span of 11 bases. Germline loops: CDR1 LNHDA, CDR2 SQIVND (reference sequence).

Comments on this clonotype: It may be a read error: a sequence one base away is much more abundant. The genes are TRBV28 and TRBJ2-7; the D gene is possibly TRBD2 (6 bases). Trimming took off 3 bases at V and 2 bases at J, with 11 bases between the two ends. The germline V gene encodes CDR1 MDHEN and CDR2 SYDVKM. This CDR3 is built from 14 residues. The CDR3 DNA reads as TGTGCCAGCAGTTTGGGCGGGAAAGCCTACGAGCAGTACTTC. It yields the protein CASSLGGKAYEQYF.

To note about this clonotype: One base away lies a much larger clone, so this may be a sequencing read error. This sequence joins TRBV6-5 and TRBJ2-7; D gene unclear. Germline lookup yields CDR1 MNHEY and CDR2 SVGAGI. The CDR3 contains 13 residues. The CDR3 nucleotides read TGTGTCAGCCTCAATACGATTACCTACGAGCAGTACTTC. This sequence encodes CVSLNTITYEQYF.

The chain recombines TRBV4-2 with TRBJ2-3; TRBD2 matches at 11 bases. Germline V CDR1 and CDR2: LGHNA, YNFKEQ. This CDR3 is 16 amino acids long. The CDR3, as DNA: TGTACCGGCAGCCAAGAGGGACTAGCGGACACAGATACGCAGTATTTT. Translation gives CTGSQEGLADTDTQYF.

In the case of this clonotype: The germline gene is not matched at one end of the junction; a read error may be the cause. The CDR3, as DNA: TGTGCCAGCGGTAGGGGCCAGGGGGACTATAGCAATCAGCCCCAGGGTTTT. Translating gives CASGRGQGDYSNQPQGF. The chain uses TRBV6-1 and TRBJ1-5, with 7 bases aligning to TRBD1. CDR1 and CDR2 from the germline V gene are MNHNS and SASEGT. The CDR3 length is 17 residues.

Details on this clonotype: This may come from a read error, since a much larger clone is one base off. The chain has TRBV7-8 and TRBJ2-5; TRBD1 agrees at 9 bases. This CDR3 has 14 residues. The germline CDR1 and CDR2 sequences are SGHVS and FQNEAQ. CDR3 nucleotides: TGTACCAGCAGCCATACAGGGGGCAAAGAGACCCAGTACTTC. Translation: CTSSHTGGKETQYF.

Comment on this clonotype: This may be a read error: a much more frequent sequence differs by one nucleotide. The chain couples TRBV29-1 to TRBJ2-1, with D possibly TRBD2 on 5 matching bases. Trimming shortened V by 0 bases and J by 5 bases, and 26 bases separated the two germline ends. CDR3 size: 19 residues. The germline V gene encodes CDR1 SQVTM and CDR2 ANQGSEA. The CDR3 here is CSVEDRDFFPGRWHNEQFF. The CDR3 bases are TGCAGCGTTGAAGATCGAGATTTTTTTCCGGGAAGGTGGCACAATGAGCAGTTCTTC.